Listed below are T cell receptor beta chains from one sample, sequenced in a study of technical replicates of blood from four donors. Assay used: immunoSEQ multiplex PCR; TCRdb lists only in-frame clones, some missing. This sample has approximately 70,000 clones, with about 91% found just once. The material sequenced was T cells isolated from PBMCs. The receptors were sampled from a human donor in good health. The CDR3 runs from the conserved cysteine through the conserved F or W. A D gene is named only where the DNA matches it firmly. Size is omitted from some rows. Given values are once, few, many or a class for expanded clones.

V	length	J	size	D	CDR3	DNA
TRBV10-3	14	TRBJ1-5	-	-	CAISDFQGNQPQHF	TGTGCCATCAGTGATTTCCAGGGGAATCAGCCCCAGCATTTT
TRBV7-9	13	TRBJ2-1	once	TRBD2	CATSGSLNNEQFF	TGTGCCACTAGCGGTTCCCTAAACAATGAGCAGTTCTTC
TRBV6-6	14	TRBJ2-4	-	-	CASIGVGSVDIQYF	TGTGCCAGCATCGGGGTTGGGTCTGTGGACATTCAGTACTTC
TRBV6-5	11	TRBJ2-1	-	-	CASSTGQEQFF	TGTGCCAGCAGTACCGGACAAGAGCAGTTCTTC
TRBV7-9	13	TRBJ1-1	-	-	CASSLGGITEAFF	TGTGCCAGCAGCTTGGGGGGAATCACTGAAGCTTTCTTT
TRBV5-1	16	TRBJ2-3	once	-	CASSSRSAAITDTQYF	TGCGCCAGCAGCTCCCGTAGCGCGGCGATCACAGATACGCAGTATTTT
TRBV13	14	TRBJ2-1	-	-	CASSFRQAYNEQFF	TGTGCCAGCAGCTTTCGACAGGCCTACAATGAGCAGTTCTTC
TRBV30	14	TRBJ1-1	-	-	CAWSPRGRTTEAFF	TGTGCCTGGAGCCCGCGGGGGCGGACGACTGAAGCTTTCTTT
TRBV7-2	15	TRBJ2-3	-	TRBD2	CASSAMAGGTDTQYF	TGTGCCAGCAGCGCTATGGCGGGAGGGACAGATACGCAGTATTTT
TRBV7-3	14	TRBJ2-1	-	-	CASSSDLVYNEQFF	TGTGCCAGCAGCTCAGATCTTGTCTACAATGAGCAGTTCTTC
TRBV11-3	14	TRBJ1-4	-	TRBD1	CASSEGGVGEKLFF	TGTGCCAGCAGCGAAGGGGGCGTGGGTGAAAAACTGTTTTTT
TRBV9	17	TRBJ1-3	-	-	CASSVAEPYSSGNTIYF	TGTGCCAGCAGCGTAGCCGAACCGTACAGCTCTGGAAACACCATATATTTT
TRBV7-2	14	TRBJ1-5	-	-	CASSSQATNQPQHF	TGTGCCAGCAGCTCACAGGCTACCAATCAGCCCCAGCATTTT
TRBV29-1	12	TRBJ2-1	once	TRBD1	CSVVAGGQEQFF	TGCAGCGTTGTAGCAGGGGGACAGGAGCAGTTCTTC
TRBV6-5	12	TRBJ1-2	few	-	CASRAEEVGYTF	TGTGCCAGCAGGGCAGAAGAGGTTGGCTACACCTTC
TRBV7-3	15	TRBJ2-2	-	TRBD1	CASSPRQGGFGELFF	TGTGCCAGCAGCCCGCGACAGGGGGGGTTCGGGGAGCTGTTTTTT
TRBV9	12	TRBJ2-4	-	-	CASSVGGDIQYF	TGTGCCAGCAGCGTAGGCGGGGACATTCAGTACTTC
TRBV7-2	14	TRBJ2-3	-	TRBD2	CASSLSGGPDTQYF	TGTGCCAGCAGTCTTAGCGGGGGCCCAGATACGCAGTATTTT
TRBV7-8	14	TRBJ1-2	few	TRBD1	CASSLAGGANGYTF	TGTGCCAGCAGCTTAGCAGGGGGCGCAAATGGCTACACCTTC
TRBV27	18	TRBJ2-2	-	TRBD2	CASTVTGTSGIFGGELFF	TGTGCCAGCACCGTGACCGGGACTAGCGGGATTTTTGGCGGGGAGCTGTTTTTT
TRBV11-3	16	TRBJ2-2	-	TRBD1	CASSRPGQVRTGELFF	TGTGCCAGCAGCCGACCGGGACAGGTTAGGACCGGGGAGCTGTTTTTT
TRBV5-8	14	TRBJ1-5	-	-	CASSIQGNNQPQHF	TGTGCCAGCAGCATCCAGGGTAACAATCAGCCCCAGCATTTT
TRBV9	14	TRBJ1-1	-	TRBD1	CASSVFSQGAGAFF	TGTGCCAGCAGCGTATTCTCACAGGGGGCAGGGGCTTTCTTT
TRBV9	17	TRBJ2-1	once	TRBD2	CASSAGTSGSLGDEQFF	TGTGCCAGCAGCGCCGGGACTAGCGGGAGTCTTGGGGATGAGCAGTTCTTC
TRBV7-2	15	TRBJ2-7	-	TRBD1	CASSSGGTGSYEQYF	TGTGCCAGCAGCTCCGGAGGGACAGGGTCCTACGAGCAGTACTTC
TRBV7-4	20	TRBJ1-1	-	TRBD1	CASSLLGQGPPLIMNTEAFF	TGTGCCAGCAGCTTATTGGGACAGGGGCCCCCCTTGATAATGAACACTGAAGCTTTCTTT
TRBV21-1	14	TRBJ2-1	-	-	CASSKETIYNEQFF	TGTGCCAGCAGCAAGGAAACTATTTACAATGAGCAGTTCTTC
TRBV9	15	TRBJ2-3	-	TRBD1	CASSVARTGGDTQYF	TGTGCCAGCAGCGTAGCCCGGACAGGGGGGGATACGCAGTATTTT
TRBV10-3	14	TRBJ2-7	-	TRBD1	CAISTGTDSYEQYF	TGTGCCATCAGCACCGGGACAGACTCCTACGAGCAGTACTTC
TRBV30	13	TRBJ1-5	-	-	CAWRDSSNQPQHF	TGTGCCTGGAGGGACAGTAGCAATCAGCCCCAGCATTTT
TRBV27	17	TRBJ2-1	-	TRBD2	CASSTRDYRSSYNEQFF	TGTGCCAGCAGTACAAGGGACTACAGGAGCTCCTACAATGAGCAGTTCTTC
TRBV9	14	TRBJ2-1	-	-	CASSVGGGNNEQFF	TGTGCCAGCAGCGTCGGGGGAGGTAACAATGAGCAGTTCTTC
TRBV7-8	17	TRBJ2-3	-	TRBD2	CASSSKLAGARTDTQYF	TGTGCCAGCAGTTCCAAACTAGCGGGAGCTCGCACAGATACGCAGTATTTT
TRBV27	13	TRBJ1-2	-	-	CASSLSRGNGYTF	TGTGCCAGCAGTTTATCTCGAGGGAATGGCTACACCTTC
TRBV7-3	14	TRBJ2-5	-	TRBD2	CASSLAGEGETQYF	TGTGCCAGCAGCTTAGCGGGAGAGGGAGAGACCCAGTACTTC
TRBV9	14	TRBJ2-3	-	-	CASSVVSIADTQYF	TGTGCCAGCAGCGTAGTTAGTATTGCAGATACGCAGTATTTT